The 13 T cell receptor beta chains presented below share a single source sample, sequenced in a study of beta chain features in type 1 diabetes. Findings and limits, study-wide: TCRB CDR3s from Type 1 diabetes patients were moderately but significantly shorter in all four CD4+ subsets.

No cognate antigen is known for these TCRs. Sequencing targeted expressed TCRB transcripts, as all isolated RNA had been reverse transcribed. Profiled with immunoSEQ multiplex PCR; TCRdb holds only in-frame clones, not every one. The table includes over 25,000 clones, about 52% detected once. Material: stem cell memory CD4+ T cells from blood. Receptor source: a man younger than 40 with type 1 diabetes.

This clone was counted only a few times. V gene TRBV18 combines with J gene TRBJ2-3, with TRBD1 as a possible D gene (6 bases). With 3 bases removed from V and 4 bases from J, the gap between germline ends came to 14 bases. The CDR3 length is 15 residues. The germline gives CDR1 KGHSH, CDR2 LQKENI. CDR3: CASSPSRGYADTQYF. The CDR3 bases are TGTGCCAGCTCACCCTCTAGGGGGTACGCAGATACGCAGTATTTT.

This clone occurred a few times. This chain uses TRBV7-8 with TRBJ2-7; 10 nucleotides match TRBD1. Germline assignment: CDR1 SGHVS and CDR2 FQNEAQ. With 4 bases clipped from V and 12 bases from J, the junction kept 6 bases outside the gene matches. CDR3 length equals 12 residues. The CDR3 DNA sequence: TGTGCCAGCAGCTCCGGACAGGGGGTTTGGTACTTC. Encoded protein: CASSSGQGVWYF. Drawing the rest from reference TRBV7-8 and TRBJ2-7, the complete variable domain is GAGVSQSPRYKVAKRGQDVALRCDPISGHVSLFWYQQALGQGPEFLTYFQNEAQLDKSGLPSDRFFAERPEGSVSTLKIQRTQQEDSAVYLCASSSGQGVWYFGPGTRLTVT.

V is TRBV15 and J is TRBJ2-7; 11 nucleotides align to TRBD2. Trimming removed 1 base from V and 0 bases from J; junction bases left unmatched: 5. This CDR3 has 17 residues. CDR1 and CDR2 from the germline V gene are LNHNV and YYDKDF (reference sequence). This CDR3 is CATSRVGTSGYSYEQYF. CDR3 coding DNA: TGTGCCACCAGCAGAGTAGGGACTAGCGGATACTCCTACGAGCAGTACTTC.

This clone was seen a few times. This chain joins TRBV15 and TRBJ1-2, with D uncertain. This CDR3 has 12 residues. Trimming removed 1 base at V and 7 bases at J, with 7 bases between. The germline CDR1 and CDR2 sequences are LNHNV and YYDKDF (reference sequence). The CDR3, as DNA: TGTGCCACCAGCAGAGCGGAGTTTGGCTACACCTTC. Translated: CATSRAEFGYTF.

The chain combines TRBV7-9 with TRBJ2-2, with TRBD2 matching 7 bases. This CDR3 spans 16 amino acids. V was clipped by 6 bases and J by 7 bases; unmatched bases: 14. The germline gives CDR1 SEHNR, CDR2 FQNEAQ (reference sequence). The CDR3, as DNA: TGTGCCAGCAGTCACGACTCCCCGGGAGGAGGCGGGGAGCTGTTTTTT. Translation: CASSHDSPGGGGELFF.

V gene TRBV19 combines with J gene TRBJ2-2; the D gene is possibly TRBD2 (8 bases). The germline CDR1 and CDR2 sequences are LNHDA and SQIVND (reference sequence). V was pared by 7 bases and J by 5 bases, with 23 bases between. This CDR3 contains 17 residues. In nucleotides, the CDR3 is TGTGCCAGTACCCACTTCGGGAGGGGGCCGCGAACCGGGGAGCTGTTTTTT. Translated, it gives CASTHFGRGPRTGELFF.

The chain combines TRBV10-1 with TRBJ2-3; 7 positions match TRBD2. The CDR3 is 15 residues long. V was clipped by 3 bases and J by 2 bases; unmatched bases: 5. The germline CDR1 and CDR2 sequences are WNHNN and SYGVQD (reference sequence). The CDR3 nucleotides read TGCGCCAGCAGTGATAGTGGGGGGGACACAGATACGCAGTATTTT. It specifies CASSDSGGDTDTQYF.

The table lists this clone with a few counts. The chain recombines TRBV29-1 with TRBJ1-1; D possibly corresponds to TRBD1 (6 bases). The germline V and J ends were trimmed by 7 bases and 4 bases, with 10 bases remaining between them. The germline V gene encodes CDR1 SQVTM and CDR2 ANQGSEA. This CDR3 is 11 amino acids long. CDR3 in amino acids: CSGYRVTEAFF. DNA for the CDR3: TGCAGCGGCTACAGGGTCACTGAAGCTTTCTTT.

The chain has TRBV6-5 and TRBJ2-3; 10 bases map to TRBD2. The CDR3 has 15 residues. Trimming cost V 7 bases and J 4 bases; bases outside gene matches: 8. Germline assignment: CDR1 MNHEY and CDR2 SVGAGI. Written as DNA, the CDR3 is TGTGCCAGCAAGGGGTCAGCGGGAGGGCCAGATACGCAGTATTTT. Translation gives CASKGSAGGPDTQYF.

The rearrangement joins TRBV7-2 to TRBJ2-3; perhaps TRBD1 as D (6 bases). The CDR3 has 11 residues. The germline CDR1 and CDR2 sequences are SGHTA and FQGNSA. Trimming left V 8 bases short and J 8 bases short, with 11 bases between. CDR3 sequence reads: CASGGLGTQYF. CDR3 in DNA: TGTGCCAGCGGGGGCCTAGGTACGCAGTATTTT.

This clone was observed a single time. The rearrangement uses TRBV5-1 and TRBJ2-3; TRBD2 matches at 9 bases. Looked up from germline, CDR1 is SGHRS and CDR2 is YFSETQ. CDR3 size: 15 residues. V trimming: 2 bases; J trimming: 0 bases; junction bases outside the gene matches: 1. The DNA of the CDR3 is TGCGCCAGCAGCTTTAGCGGGGGAAGCACAGATACGCAGTATTTT. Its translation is CASSFSGGSTDTQYF.

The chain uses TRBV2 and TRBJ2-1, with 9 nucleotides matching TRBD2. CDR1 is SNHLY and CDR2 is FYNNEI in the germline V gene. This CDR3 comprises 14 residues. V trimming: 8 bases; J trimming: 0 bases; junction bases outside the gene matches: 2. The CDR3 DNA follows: TGTGCCAGCGAGCGGGGGGACTCCTACAATGAGCAGTTCTTC. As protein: CASERGDSYNEQFF.

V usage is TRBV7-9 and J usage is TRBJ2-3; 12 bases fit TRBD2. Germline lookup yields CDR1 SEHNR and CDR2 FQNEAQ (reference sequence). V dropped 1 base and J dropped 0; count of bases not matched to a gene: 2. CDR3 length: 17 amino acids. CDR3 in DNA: TGTGCCAGCAGCTTAGGTGGGACTAGCGGGAGCACAGATACGCAGTATTTT. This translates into CASSLGGTSGSTDTQYF.